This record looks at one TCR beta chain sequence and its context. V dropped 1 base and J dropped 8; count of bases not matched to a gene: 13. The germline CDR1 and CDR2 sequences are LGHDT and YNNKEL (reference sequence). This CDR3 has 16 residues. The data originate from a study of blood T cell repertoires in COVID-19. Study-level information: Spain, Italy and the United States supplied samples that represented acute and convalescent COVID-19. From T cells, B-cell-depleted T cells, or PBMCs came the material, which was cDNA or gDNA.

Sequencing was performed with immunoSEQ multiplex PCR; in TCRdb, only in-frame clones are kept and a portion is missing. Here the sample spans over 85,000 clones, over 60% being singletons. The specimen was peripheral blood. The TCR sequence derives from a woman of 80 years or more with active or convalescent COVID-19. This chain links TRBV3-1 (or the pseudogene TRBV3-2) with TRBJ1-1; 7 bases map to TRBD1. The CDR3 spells CASSQGESRGLGEAFF. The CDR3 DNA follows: TGTGCCAGCAGCCAAGGAGAATCAAGGGGGCTCGGGGAAGCTTTCTTT.